This record looks at one TCR beta chain sequence and its context. Its antigen is currently unknown. The CDR3 runs 16 residues. Germline V gene lookup returns CDR1 SGHDT and CDR2 YYEEEE. V lost 4 bases to trimming and J lost 7 bases; unmatched junction nucleotides: 14. Investigators isolated RNA and reverse transcribed it into cDNA to act as the sequencing template. The assay was immunoSEQ multiplex PCR, and TCRdb's table has in-frame clones only and misses some. This sample yields over 200,000 clones, of which 50% to 75% are seen a single time; 4% to 4.5% belongs to the top ten. The data derive from a study of CD8+ T cells in alopecia areata. Findings and caveats of the study: Many expanded lesional clones stayed in scalp and blood while on tofacitinib. With one nonresponder, baseline CD8+ expansion's link to response remains uncertain.

This sample's treatment: oral pan-JAK inhibitor, 5-10 mg twice daily. Both peripheral blood and punch biopsies of lesional scalp skin were obtained from patients who had alopecia areata. PBMCs, the starting material, were the source of sorted CD4+ and CD8+ T cells. Material: CD4+ T cells sorted from blood, obtained at week 4, from a patient treated with tofacitinib. The chain couples TRBV5-6 to TRBJ2-5; 9 positions match TRBD2. The sequence was obtained from a human donor with alopecia areata. CDR3 sequence (DNA): TGTGCCAGCAGCCCCGCCGGGACTAGCCGTCGTGGGACCCAGTACTTC. The encoded protein is CASSPAGTSRRGTQYF.